The 29 T cell receptor beta chains presented below share a single source sample, sequenced in a study of OX40 agonist ivuxolimab in advanced cancers. Measured with immunoSEQ multiplex PCR; TCRdb has only the in-frame clones, and not every one. The sample holds under 100,000 clones; around 92% are singletons and the top ten take approximately 0.5%. The sequencing here drew on CD4+ or CD8+ T cells sorted from blood, taken in a trial of the OX40 agonist ivuxolimab. The receptors here all came from an adult with an advanced solid tumor such as melanoma, head and neck, liver or kidney cancer.

The chain is built from TRBV5-5 and TRBJ2-5, with D maybe TRBD1 (5 bases). Germline CDR1 SGHKS, CDR2 YYEKEE (reference sequence). V was pared by 2 bases and J by 2 bases, with 7 bases between. This CDR3 has 13 residues. As DNA, the CDR3 is TGTGCCAGCAGCTTTGACAGTCAAGAGACCCAGTACTTC. Encoded protein: CASSFDSQETQYF.

This chain uses TRBV2 with TRBJ2-7; a weak D match, TRBD2 (6 bases). The V gene's germline CDR1 is SNHLY and CDR2 FYNNEI. The CDR3 is made up of 13 amino acids. V was shortened by 4 bases and J by 3 bases, with 10 bases between the two germline ends. The CDR3 sequence is CASSVEGGYEQYF. The CDR3 DNA reads as TGTGCCAGCAGTGTAGAGGGAGGCTACGAGCAGTACTTC.

The chain links TRBV6-1 to TRBJ1-5; D possibly corresponds to TRBD1 (6 bases). Per the germline V gene, CDR1 is MNHNS and CDR2 is SASEGT. V was shortened by 0 bases and J by 9 bases, with 12 bases between the two germline ends. This CDR3 comprises 14 residues. In DNA, the CDR3 is TGTGCCAGCAGTGAAGCTCGGGTCAGGGGGCCCCAGCATTTT. Amino acids: CASSEARVRGPQHF.

The rearrangement joins TRBV27 to TRBJ2-1; possibly TRBD2 for D (7 bases). Per germline, CDR1 MNHEY and CDR2 SMNVEV (reference sequence). This CDR3 is 18 amino acids long. Trimming cost V 6 bases and J 2 bases, with 23 bases left between them. CDR3 sequence (DNA): TGTGCCAGCAGAGGGGGGGCTAGCGCTATGAGGGCCTACAATGAGCAGTTCTTC. Protein sequence: CASRGGASAMRAYNEQFF.

The chain is built from TRBV18 and TRBJ2-7; D may be TRBD1 (6 bases). The CDR3 runs 14 residues. Trimming cost V 3 bases and J 5 bases, with 14 bases left between them. The germline V gene encodes CDR1 KGHSH and CDR2 LQKENI. The CDR3 DNA follows: TGTGCCAGCTCACCCCGCCGGGACACGGACGAGCAGTACTTC. Protein product: CASSPRRDTDEQYF. The full variable domain, with the rest looked up from reference TRBV18 and TRBJ2-7, is NAGVMQNPRHLVRRRGQEARLRCSPMKGHSHVYWYRQLPEEGLKFMVYLQKENIIDESGMPKERFSAEFPKEGPSILRIQQVVRGDSAAYFCASSPRRDTDEQYFGPGTRLTVT.

The chain combines TRBV6-1 with TRBJ1-2, with unresolved D. Looked up from germline, CDR1 is MNHNS and CDR2 is SASEGT. V gave up 6 bases and J gave up 4 bases, with 6 bases separating them. The CDR3 is 11 amino acids. The chain's CDR3 is CASSWVYGYTF. The CDR3 region has the DNA TGTGCCAGCAGCTGGGTCTATGGCTACACCTTC.

In its sample, this clone was seen a few times. J is TRBJ1-2 and V is TRBV4-2; no clear D. The CDR3 spans 12 residues. CDR1 LGHNA and CDR2 YNFKEQ come from the germline V gene. The germline V and J ends were trimmed by 0 bases and 4 bases, with 3 bases remaining between them. CDR3 region: CASSQDAYGYTF. In DNA form, the CDR3 reads TGTGCCAGCAGCCAAGACGCCTATGGCTACACCTTC.

In its sample, this clone was seen once. The chain carries TRBV11-1 and TRBJ2-5, with 9 positions matching TRBD2. The CDR3 spans 17 residues. The V segment lost 5 bases and the J segment 3 bases; nucleotides outside the gene matches: 13. CDR1 and CDR2 (germline): SGHAT, FQDESV (reference sequence). For the CDR3, the DNA is TGTGCCAGCAGCGTCACGGCGGGACTAGCTGAGAAAGAGACCCAGTACTTC. Residues: CASSVTAGLAEKETQYF.

The chain joins TRBV30 to TRBJ1-2; D is undetermined. Trimming stripped 4 bases from V and 2 bases from J, with 11 bases between. The germline V gene has CDR1 GTSNPN and CDR2 SVGIG (reference sequence). The CDR3 is 13 residues long. DNA of the CDR3: TGTGCCTGGAAGCTCGGCACCAACTATGGCTACACCTTC. Translating it yields CAWKLGTNYGYTF.

V is TRBV7-2 and J is TRBJ2-5; unclear D gene. The CDR3 sequence is 14 residues long. Germline CDR1 SGHTA, CDR2 FQGNSA. Trimming took off 1 base at V and 5 bases at J, with 11 bases between the two ends. This chain's CDR3 is CASSLGSGGETQYF. The CDR3 nucleotides are TGTGCCAGCAGCTTAGGATCGGGTGGGGAGACCCAGTACTTC. The full variable domain, with the rest looked up from reference TRBV7-2 and TRBJ2-5, is GAGVSQSPSNKVTEKGKDVELRCDPISGHTALYWYRQSLGQGLEFLIYFQGNSAPDKSGLPSDRFSAERTGGSVSTLTIQRTQQEDSAVYLCASSLGSGGETQYFGPGTRLLVL.

The chain joins TRBV5-8 to TRBJ1-5; TRBD1 agrees at 9 bases. The CDR3 length is 13 residues. The V segment lost 4 bases and the J segment 5 bases; nucleotides outside the gene matches: 1. Germline values: CDR1 SGHTS, CDR2 YDEGEE. The CDR3: CASSTGGYQPQHF. The CDR3 DNA sequence: TGTGCCAGCAGCACAGGGGGCTATCAGCCCCAGCATTTT.

This chain links TRBV11-2 with TRBJ1-2; no clear D. Trimming cost V 0 bases and J 0 bases, with 14 bases left between them. Germline lookup yields CDR1 SGHAT and CDR2 FQNNGV. CDR3 length equals 17 residues. The CDR3 loop reads CASSLDTLWSSNYGYTF. The DNA of the CDR3 is TGTGCCAGCAGCTTAGATACGCTGTGGAGTTCTAACTATGGCTACACCTTC.

This clone showed up just a few times. This chain joins TRBV29-1 and TRBJ1-5; the match to TRBD1 covers 8 bases. Germline CDR1 and CDR2: SQVTM and ANQGSEA. This CDR3 is built from 18 residues. The J segment lost 4 bases and the V segment lost 0 bases, leaving 14 bases of the junction unmatched. Here the CDR3 DNA reads TGCAGCGTTGAAGATAAGCACAGGGGGTTCTCTCCGAATCAGCCCCAGCATTTT. Its protein is CSVEDKHRGFSPNQPQHF.

CDR3 in amino acids: CASSVSGSPNTGELFF. The CDR3 coding sequence is TGTGCCAGCAGCGTTAGTGGGAGCCCGAACACCGGGGAGCTGTTTTTT. The V gene is TRBV9, the J gene TRBJ2-2; perhaps TRBD2 as D (5 bases). Germline V lookup: CDR1 SGDLS, CDR2 YYNGEE. This CDR3 is built from 16 residues. Trimming pared 2 bases from V and 0 bases from J, leaving 11 bases between.

V gene TRBV29-1 combines with J gene TRBJ2-3, with 15 bases fitting TRBD2. The length of the CDR3 is 17 residues. The V gene end was trimmed by 1 base and the J gene end by 4 bases; junction bases not matched to a gene: 6. The germline CDR1 and CDR2 sequences are SQVTM and ANQGSEA. This CDR3 is CSVEGTSGRVASDTQYF. CDR3 DNA sequence: TGCAGCGTTGAAGGGACTAGCGGGAGGGTCGCATCAGATACGCAGTATTTT.

V gene TRBV7-2 combines with J gene TRBJ2-5, with D perhaps being TRBD1 or TRBD2 (5 bases each). CDR1 is SGHTA and CDR2 is FQGNSA in the germline V gene. V lost 1 base to trimming and J lost 9 bases, with 12 bases between them. The CDR3 length is 13 residues. The CDR3 DNA is TGTGCCAGCAGCTTAGGGACTCAAGGGGCCCAGTACTTC. Translation: CASSLGTQGAQYF.

The rearrangement links TRBV28 to TRBJ1-1, with 7 nucleotides matching TRBD1. Germline assignment: CDR1 MDHEN and CDR2 SYDVKM. Trimming cost V 3 bases and J 3 bases; bases outside gene matches: 22. The CDR3 has 20 amino acids. CDR3 sequence reads: CASSFLVNLARGSVHTEAFF. For the CDR3, the DNA is TGTGCCAGCAGTTTTTTGGTGAACTTGGCCAGGGGGTCCGTCCACACTGAAGCTTTCTTT.

V usage is TRBV28 and J usage is TRBJ2-5, with TRBD2 matching 11 bases. CDR3 length: 14 amino acids. Trimming cost V 6 bases and J 5 bases; bases outside gene matches: 5. Germline V gives CDR1 MDHEN, CDR2 SYDVKM. CDR3: CASSLAGGGETQYF. The CDR3 DNA reads as TGTGCCAGCAGCCTAGCGGGAGGAGGGGAGACCCAGTACTTC.

The rearrangement links TRBV7-2 to TRBJ1-2; 8 bases are a match to TRBD1. The CDR3 runs 16 residues. The trim removed 5 bases at V and 3 bases at J, leaving 11 bases unmatched. In germline, CDR1 is SGHTA, CDR2 FQGNSA. This CDR3 reads CASSQGGQGAYYGYTF. CDR3 DNA sequence: TGTGCCAGCAGCCAGGGAGGGCAGGGGGCGTACTATGGCTACACCTTC.

This clone appeared a few times. J is TRBJ2-7 and V is TRBV2, with 11 positions matching TRBD2. In germline, CDR1 is SNHLY, CDR2 FYNNEI. V gave up 6 bases and J gave up 5 bases; unmatched junction bases: 12. This CDR3 region has 16 residues. The CDR3 is CASRGTSGRPSHEQYF. The CDR3 nucleotides are TGTGCCAGCAGGGGGACTAGCGGCAGACCTTCTCACGAGCAGTACTTC. The entire variable domain, with the rest obtained from reference TRBV2 and TRBJ2-7, is as follows: EPEVTQTPSHQVTQMGQEVILRCVPISNHLYFYWYRQILGQKVEFLVSFYNNEISEKSEIFDDQFSVERPDGSNFTLKIRSTKLEDSAMYFCASRGTSGRPSHEQYFGPGTRLTVT.

This sequence joins TRBV10-3 and TRBJ2-1; tentatively, D is TRBD1 or TRBD2 (9 bases each). The germline CDR1 and CDR2 sequences are ENHRY and SYGVKD. The CDR3 has 17 residues. The ends were cut back, 7 bases at V and 6 bases at J, with 25 bases in the middle. The CDR3 protein is CAITGQGIAGDPNEQFF. In nucleotides, the CDR3 is TGTGCCATCACCGGACAGGGGATAGCGGGAGACCCCAATGAGCAGTTCTTC.

This chain joins TRBV4-3 and TRBJ2-1; TRBD2 agrees at 13 bases. Per the germline V gene, CDR1 is LGHNA and CDR2 is YSLEER. The V gene end was trimmed by 2 bases and the J gene end by 5 bases; junction bases not matched to a gene: 12. The CDR3 consists of 19 residues. CDR3: CASSQTGLAGKAVDNEQFF. CDR3 DNA sequence: TGCGCCAGCAGCCAAACGGGACTAGCGGGAAAAGCGGTAGACAATGAGCAGTTCTTC.

The chain carries TRBV6-1 and TRBJ1-1; D perhaps matches TRBD1 (5 bases). V lost 7 bases, J lost 0 bases, and 9 bases lay in between. The CDR3 has 13 residues. Germline CDR1 is MNHNS and CDR2 is SASEGT. In nucleotides, the CDR3 is TGTGCCAGCAAGAGGGGTGTGAACACTGAAGCTTTCTTT. Its translation: CASKRGVNTEAFF.

V gene TRBV5-1 combines with J gene TRBJ2-5, with 12 bases that match TRBD2. The J call may be faulty, since TRBJ2-7 better matches the DNA end. Germline CDR1 is SGHRS and CDR2 is YFSETQ. This CDR3 contains 14 residues. The CDR3 spells CASSTTSGSNEQYF. CDR3 bases: TGCGCCAGCAGCACGACTAGCGGGAGTAACGAGCAGTACTTC.

V gene TRBV7-9 combines with J gene TRBJ2-2, with 7 bases lining up with TRBD1. CDR1 SEHNR and CDR2 FQNEAQ come from the germline V gene (reference sequence). The junction had 9 bases not matched to a gene; V was cut back by 5 bases and J by 6 bases. CDR3 size: 15 residues. This chain's CDR3 is CASSRDRVRPGELFF. The CDR3, as DNA: TGTGCCAGCAGCCGAGACAGGGTTCGTCCCGGGGAGCTGTTTTTT.

J is TRBJ2-2 and V is TRBV11-3, with a weak D call TRBD2 (6 bases). There are 15 residues in the CDR3. The germline V gene encodes CDR1 SGHNT and CDR2 YENEEA. V shed 7 bases and J shed 4 bases, with 16 bases lying between them. CDR3 amino acids: CASKLVAEITGELFF. CDR3 DNA sequence: TGTGCCAGCAAGTTGGTAGCGGAAATCACCGGGGAGCTGTTTTTT. Complete variable domain (other parts from reference TRBV11-3 and TRBJ2-2): EAGVVQSPRYKIIEKKQPVAFWCNPISGHNTLYWYLQNLGQGPELLIRYENEEAVDDSQLPKDRFSAERLKGVDSTLKIQPAELGDSAVYLCASKLVAEITGELFFGEGSRLTVL.

V is TRBV18 and J is TRBJ2-7; 10 positions agree with TRBD1. J gave up 7 bases and V 6 bases, and 6 bases lay outside the gene matches. This CDR3 spans 13 amino acids. The germline gives CDR1 KGHSH, CDR2 LQKENI. The CDR3 is CASSRQGAGEQYF. In DNA form, the CDR3 reads TGTGCCAGCTCGCGACAGGGGGCTGGGGAGCAGTACTTC.

This clone showed up just a few times. The chain is built from TRBV2 and TRBJ1-2; TRBD1 aligns across 7 bases. CDR3 size: 14 residues. V lost 5 bases, J lost 3 bases, and 6 bases stayed unmatched. Germline V CDR1 and CDR2: SNHLY, FYNNEI. CDR3 in amino acids: CASSSDRPHYGYTF. The CDR3 region has the DNA TGTGCCAGCAGTTCGGACAGGCCACACTATGGCTACACCTTC.

This clone was detected only once. The rearrangement links TRBV6-5 to TRBJ2-1, with TRBD2 matching over 7 bases. J lost 16 bases, V lost 2 bases, and 8 bases had no gene match. Per germline, CDR1 MNHEY and CDR2 SVGAGI. This CDR3 contains 12 residues. CDR3 sequence reads: CASSYQRGLLFF. The CDR3, as DNA: TGTGCCAGCAGTTACCAGCGGGGACTCCTTTTCTTC.